The TCR beta chain under discussion was sequenced for a study of blood T cell repertoires in COVID-19. CDR1 and CDR2 from the germline V gene are SGHTA and FQGTGA. The J segment lost 10 bases and the V segment lost 1 base, leaving 10 bases of the junction unmatched. The CDR3 has 15 residues. This clone was seen just once. Sequencing used immunoSEQ multiplex PCR; TCRdb keeps in-frame clones, though not all of them. This sample yields 150,000 or so clones, of which approximately 86% are seen a single time; 0.99% belongs to the top ten. Sample: peripheral blood. The chain has TRBV7-3 and TRBJ2-5; 9 bases line up with TRBD2. This receptor was taken from a man between 18 and 35 years old with acute or convalescent COVID-19. The CDR3: CASSLKGGGGGDQYF. CDR3 nucleotides: TGTGCCAGCAGCTTAAAGGGCGGGGGGGGAGGAGACCAGTACTTC.